This TCR beta chain was recorded in a study of cytomegalovirus exposure and HLA in healthy donors. Study-wide background: Some 85 million unique TCRs, all from HLA-typed donors, were included in an early release of the data. The study, taken as a whole, reports: Rare sequences made up most TCRs, while some public TCRs were found in many donors. The authors later linked a missense DCLRE1C variant to TCR beta V- and J-gene trimming. Under in vitro conditions, a few CMV-associated chains were confirmed as specific for CMV antigens.

This clone was picked up a small number of times. What it binds is unknown. Germline-derived CDR1 and CDR2 are SEHNR and FQNEAQ (reference sequence). V was pared by 7 bases and J by 8 bases, with 14 bases between. The CDR3 runs 12 residues. PCR amplification relied on 60 Vbeta primers (plus 13 Jbeta primers). The assay was immunoSEQ multiplex PCR, and TCRdb's table has in-frame clones only and misses some. There are some 67,000 clones in the sample; about 80% occur only once, and approximately 7.8% lies in the top ten. This clonotype was obtained from a man between 60 and 70 years old in good health and CMV-seropositive. This sequence joins TRBV7-9 and TRBJ1-2; unclear D gene. The sequenced sample consisted of PBMCs. In DNA, the CDR3 is TGTGCCAGCAATGACCCGACAACGGGCTACACCTTC. Protein product: CASNDPTTGYTF.